The clone carrying this T cell receptor beta chain was found many times. Its antigen is not identified. The time point is: newly diagnosed GD, antithyroid drugs for less than 3 months. The TCR library used RNA extracted from PBMCs. The entry originates in a study of regulatory T cells in long-lasting Graves disease. Study results and limitations: Persistent disease preferred TRBV28, TRBJ1-2 and TRBJ2-5; new disease, TRBV20-1 and TRBJ2-1.

Investigators prepared the TCR beta libraries by applying iRepertoire HTBI primers and Arm-PCR of CDR3 regions. TCRdb analysed the multiplex PCR reads with MiXCR anew, one entry per CDR3 protein. The table includes hundreds of thousands of distinct CDR3 sequences, roughly 16% detected once. The germline gives CDR1 MNHEY, CDR2 SVGAGI. Trimming shortened V by 0 bases and J by 2 bases, and 23 bases separated the two germline ends. The CDR3 sequence is 19 residues long. The sample was also reused in another study, on T cells in Graves' hyperthyroidism and ophthalmopathy.

The sequences come from peripheral blood mononuclear cells (PBMCs), collected at new diagnosis, from a patient treated with antithyroid drugs. The rearrangement uses TRBV6-5 and TRBJ2-7; possible D gene TRBD2, 6 bases. This sequence originates from a man younger than 35 with Graves disease. The CDR3 protein is CASSYSEGTGTFRTYEQYF. The CDR3 DNA reads as TGTGCCAGCAGTTACTCGGAGGGCACCGGAACCTTTAGAACCTACGAGCAGTACTTC.